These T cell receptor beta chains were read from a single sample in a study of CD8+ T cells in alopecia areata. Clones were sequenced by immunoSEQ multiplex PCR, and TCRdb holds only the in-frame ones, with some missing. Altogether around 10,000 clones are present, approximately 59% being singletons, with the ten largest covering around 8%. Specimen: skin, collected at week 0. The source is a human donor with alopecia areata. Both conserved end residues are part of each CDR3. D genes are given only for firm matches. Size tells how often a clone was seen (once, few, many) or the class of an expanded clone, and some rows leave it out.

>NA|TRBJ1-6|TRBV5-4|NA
TGTGCCAGCAGGCGGGATCTACTGTATAATTCACCCCTCCACTTT
CASRRDLLYNSPLHF
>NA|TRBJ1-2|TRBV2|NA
TGTGCCAGCAGTCACAACAGGGCTGTAGCGGGAGGCTACACCTTC
CASSHNRAVAGGYTF
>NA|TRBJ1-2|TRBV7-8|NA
TGTGCCAGCAGCTTAGCGACAGGCCGGATTAACTATGGCTACACCTTC
CASSLATGRINYGYTF
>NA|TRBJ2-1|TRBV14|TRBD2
TGTGCCAGCAGCCCCTGGACTAGCGGTGCATCTGCGTTCTTC
CASSPWTSGASAFF
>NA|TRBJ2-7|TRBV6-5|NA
TGTGCCAGCAGTTACAAAGGGGTTCTCTACGAGCAGTACTTC
CASSYKGVLYEQYF
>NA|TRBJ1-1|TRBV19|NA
TGTGCCAGTAGTCTAAACAGGGCGGGCACTGAAGCTTTCTTT
CASSLNRAGTEAFF
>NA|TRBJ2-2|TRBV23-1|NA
TGCGCCAGCAGTCATGGAAAGGGGGGGTACACCGGGGAGCTGTTTTTT
CASSHGKGGYTGELFF
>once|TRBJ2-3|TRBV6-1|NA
TGTGCCAGCAGTTCCGGAGATACGCAGTATTTT
CASSSGDTQYF
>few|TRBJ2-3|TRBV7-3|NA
TGTGCCAGCAGCTTAAGACAGCCCACAGATACGCAGTATTTT
CASSLRQPTDTQYF
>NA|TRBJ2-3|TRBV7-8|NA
TGTGCCAGCAGCCCTAGAAGGGGTCGACCAGATACGCAGTATTTT
CASSPRRGRPDTQYF
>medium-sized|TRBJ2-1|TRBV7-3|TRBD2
TGTGCCAGCAGCTCCACCCAGCTAGCGGCCTTTGGGGAGCAGTTCTTC
CASSSTQLAAFGEQFF
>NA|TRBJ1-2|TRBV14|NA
TGTGCCAGCAGTACCCCTCTCGGCCGCCGAGCTAACTATGGCTACACCTTC
CASSTPLGRRANYGYTF
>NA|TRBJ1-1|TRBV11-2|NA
TGTGCCAGCAGCTTAGTGACTGAAGCTTTCTTT
CASSLVTEAFF
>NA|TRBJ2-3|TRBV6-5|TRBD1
TGTGCCAGCAGCAGACAGGGGGAGAGCACAGATACGCAGTATTTT
CASSRQGESTDTQYF
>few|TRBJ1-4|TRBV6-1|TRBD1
TGTGCCACCCGGACAGGGGGAAGTGAAAAACTGTTTTTT
CATRTGGSEKLFF
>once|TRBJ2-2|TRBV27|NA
TGTGCCAGCAGACCACTTGTCCCGGGGGACGCGAACACCGGGGAGCTGTTTTTT
CASRPLVPGDANTGELFF
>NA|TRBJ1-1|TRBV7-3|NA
TGTGCCAGCAGCTTAAGCAGCCTGAACACTGAAGCTTTCTTT
CASSLSSLNTEAFF
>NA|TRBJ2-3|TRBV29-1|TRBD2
TGCAGCGTCTATGCCGGGACTAGCGGGCAGAAGGATACGCAGTATTTT
CSVYAGTSGQKDTQYF
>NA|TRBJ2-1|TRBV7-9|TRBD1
TGTGCCAGCAGCATACCGGGACAGGGGGCGCATGAGCAGTTCTTC
CASSIPGQGAHEQFF